This TCR beta chain is drawn from a study of Graves' ophthalmopathy and Graves' hyperthyroidism. Study-level points and caveats: The model predicted ophthalmopathy progression with 60% to 71% sensitivity and approximately 72% specificity. Ophthalmopathy cases were distinguished from stable hyperthyroidism by a 13-signature model, reaching about 91% sensitivity and around 80% specificity.

This CDR3 has 13 amino acids. The germline V gene has CDR1 GTSNPN and CDR2 SVGIG (reference sequence). Orbital computed tomography and thyroid ultrasound, along with TRAb, serum thyroxine and clinical symptoms, underpinned diagnosis. Isolation of PBMCs was performed using 7.5 to 10 ml of fresh peripheral blood. Scientists amplified the TCR beta CDR3 regions from RNA transcripts. HTBI primers served in a first-round RT-PCR, which a second-round multiplex PCR followed. TCRdb passed the multiplex PCR reads through MiXCR, listing each CDR3 protein once. The sample carries some 390,000 distinct CDR3 sequences, 15% to 20% recorded once. This clonotype was recorded once. Its antigen is currently unknown. A much larger clone is a single base away; this may be a read error.

The sequencing sample was made of peripheral blood. The V and J genes are TRBV30 and TRBJ2-7, with D possibly TRBD1 on 6 matching bases. This receptor was taken from a woman younger than 35 with Graves' ophthalmopathy. CDR3 DNA sequence: TGTGCCTCGAACCGGGACATTCCCTACGGGCAGTACTTC. Its translation is CASNRDIPYGQYF.